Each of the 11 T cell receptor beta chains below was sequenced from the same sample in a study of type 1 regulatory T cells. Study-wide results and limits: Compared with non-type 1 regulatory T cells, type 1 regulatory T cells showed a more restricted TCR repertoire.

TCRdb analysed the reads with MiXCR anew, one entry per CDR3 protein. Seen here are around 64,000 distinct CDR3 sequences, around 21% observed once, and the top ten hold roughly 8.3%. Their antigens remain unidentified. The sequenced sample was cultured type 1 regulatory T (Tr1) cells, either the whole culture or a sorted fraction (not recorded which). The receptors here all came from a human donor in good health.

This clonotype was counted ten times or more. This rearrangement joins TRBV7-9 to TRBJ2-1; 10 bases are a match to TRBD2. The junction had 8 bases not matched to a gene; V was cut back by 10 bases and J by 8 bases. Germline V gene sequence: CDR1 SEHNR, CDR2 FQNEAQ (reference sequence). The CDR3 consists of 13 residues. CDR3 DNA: TGTGCCACCCACCTAGCGGGAGCCCATGAGCAGTTCTTC. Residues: CATHLAGAHEQFF.

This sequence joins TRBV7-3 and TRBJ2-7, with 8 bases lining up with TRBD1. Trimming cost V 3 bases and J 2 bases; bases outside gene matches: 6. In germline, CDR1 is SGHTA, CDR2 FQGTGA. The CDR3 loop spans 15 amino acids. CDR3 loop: CASSLMDRVPYEQYF. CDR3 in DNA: TGTGCCAGCAGCTTGATGGACAGGGTACCCTACGAGCAGTACTTC.

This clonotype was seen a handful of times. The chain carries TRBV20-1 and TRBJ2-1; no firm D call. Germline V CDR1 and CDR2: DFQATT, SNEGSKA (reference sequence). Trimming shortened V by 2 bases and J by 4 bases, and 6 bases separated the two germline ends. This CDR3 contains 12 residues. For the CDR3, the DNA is TGCAGTGCTAGACCCGGTTACAATGAGCAGTTCTTC. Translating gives CSARPGYNEQFF.

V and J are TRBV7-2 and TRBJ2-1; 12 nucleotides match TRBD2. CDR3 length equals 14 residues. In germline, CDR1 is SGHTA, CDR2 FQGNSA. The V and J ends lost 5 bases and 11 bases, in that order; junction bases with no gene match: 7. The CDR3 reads CASSGGTSGQKQFF. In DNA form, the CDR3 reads TGTGCCAGCAGCGGGGGGACTAGCGGGCAAAAGCAGTTCTTC. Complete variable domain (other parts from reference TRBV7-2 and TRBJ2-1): GAGVSQSPSNKVTEKGKDVELRCDPISGHTALYWYRQSLGQGLEFLIYFQGNSAPDKSGLPSDRFSAERTGGSVSTLTIQRTQQEDSAVYLCASSGGTSGQKQFFGPGTRLTVL.

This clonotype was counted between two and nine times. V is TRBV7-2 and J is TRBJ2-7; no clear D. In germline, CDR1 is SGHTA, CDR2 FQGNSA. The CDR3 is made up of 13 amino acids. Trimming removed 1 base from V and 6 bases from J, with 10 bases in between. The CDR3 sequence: CASSLDGGREQYF. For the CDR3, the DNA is TGTGCCAGCAGCTTAGACGGTGGTCGCGAGCAGTACTTC.

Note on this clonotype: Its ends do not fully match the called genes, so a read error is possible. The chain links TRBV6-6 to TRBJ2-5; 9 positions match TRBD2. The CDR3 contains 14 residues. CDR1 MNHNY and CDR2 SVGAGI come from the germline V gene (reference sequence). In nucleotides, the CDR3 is TGTACCAGCAGTAATAGCGGGAGAGGCGAGACCCAGTACTTC. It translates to CTSSNSGRGETQYF.

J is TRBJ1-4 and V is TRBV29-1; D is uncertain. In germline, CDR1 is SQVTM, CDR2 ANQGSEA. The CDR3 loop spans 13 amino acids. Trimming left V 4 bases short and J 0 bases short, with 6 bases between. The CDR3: CSVGAATNEKLFF. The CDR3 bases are TGCAGCGTTGGGGCCGCAACTAATGAAAAACTGTTTTTT.

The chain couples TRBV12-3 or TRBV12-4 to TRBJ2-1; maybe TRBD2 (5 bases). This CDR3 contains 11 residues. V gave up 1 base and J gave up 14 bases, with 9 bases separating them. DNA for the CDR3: TGTGCCAGCAGTTTAGGGGTGGGAGAGTTCTTC. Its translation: CASSLGVGEFF.

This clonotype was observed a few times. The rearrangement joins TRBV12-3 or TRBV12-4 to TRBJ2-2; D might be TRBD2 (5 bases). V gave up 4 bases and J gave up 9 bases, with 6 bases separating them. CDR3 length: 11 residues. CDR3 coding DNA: TGTGCCAGCAGTTCGGACTGGGAGCTGTTTTTT. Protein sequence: CASSSDWELFF.

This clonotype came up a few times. The CDR3 DNA follows: TGTGCCACCAGTGATTCGAGGCGGGAAGGTCGAGAGACCCAGTACTTC. It is translated as CATSDSRREGRETQYF. V gene TRBV24-1 combines with J gene TRBJ2-5, with D perhaps TRBD2 (6 bases). Trimming removed 2 bases at V and 4 bases at J, with 16 bases between. The length of the CDR3 is 16 residues. The V gene's germline CDR1 is KGHDR and CDR2 SFDVKD.

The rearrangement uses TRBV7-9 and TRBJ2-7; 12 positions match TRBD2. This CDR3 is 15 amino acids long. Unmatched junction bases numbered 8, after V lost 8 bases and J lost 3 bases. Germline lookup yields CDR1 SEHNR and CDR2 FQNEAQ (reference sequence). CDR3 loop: CASDSSTSGGYEQYF. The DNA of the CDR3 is TGTGCCAGCGACAGCTCGACTAGCGGGGGCTACGAGCAGTACTTC.